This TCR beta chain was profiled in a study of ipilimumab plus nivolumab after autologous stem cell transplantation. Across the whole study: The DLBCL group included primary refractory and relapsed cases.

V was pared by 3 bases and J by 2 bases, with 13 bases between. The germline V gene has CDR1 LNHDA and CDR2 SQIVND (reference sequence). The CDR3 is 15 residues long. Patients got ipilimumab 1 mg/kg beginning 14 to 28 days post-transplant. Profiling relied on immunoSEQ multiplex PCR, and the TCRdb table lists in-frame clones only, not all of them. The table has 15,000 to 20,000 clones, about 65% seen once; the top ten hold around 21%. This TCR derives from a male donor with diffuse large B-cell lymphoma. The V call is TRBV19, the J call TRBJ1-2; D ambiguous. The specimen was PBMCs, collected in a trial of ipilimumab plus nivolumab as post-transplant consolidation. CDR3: CASSITVTSNYGYTF. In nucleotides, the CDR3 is TGTGCCAGTAGTATTACGGTAACGTCAAACTATGGCTACACCTTC.